This TCR beta chain was captured by sequencing in a study of T cell responses to AZD1222 COVID-19 vaccine. Overall study results and limits: Females outnumbered males among donors, who were mostly white British; clonal diversity was possibly underestimated.

Trimming stripped 2 bases from V and 9 bases from J, with 15 bases between. Germline-derived CDR1 and CDR2 are SGDLS and YYNGEE. The CDR3 contains 13 residues. Some clones are missing from TCRdb's copy, which holds only in-frame ones; the method was immunoSEQ multiplex PCR. The repertoire holds roughly 150,000 clones, with 88% as singletons. On this clone: Antigen unknown.

Source: peripheral blood, taken on day 0 of MenACWY control vaccination. The clonotype was recovered from an adult in good health. This sequence joins TRBV9 and TRBJ2-7, with D possibly being TRBD1 (6 bases). CDR3 bases: TGTGCCAGCAGCGTGGACAGCCTTACGATGCAGTACTTC. It encodes CASSVDSLTMQYF.